Each of the 14 T cell receptor beta chains below was sequenced from the same sample in a study of identical twins. MiXCR, run by TCRdb on the 5' RACE reads, gives a single entry per CDR3 protein. The repertoire has some 710,000 distinct CDR3 sequences, around 5.7% of them found once; the top ten carry around 1.9%. The sequenced sample was naive T cells sorted from blood. The receptors originated from a man aged 18 to 35 in good health.

This clonotype was seen many times. The rearrangement joins TRBV10-3 to TRBJ2-3; D unresolved. This CDR3 comprises 16 residues. The ends were cut back, 0 bases at V and 2 bases at J, with 12 bases in the middle. CDR1 and CDR2 (germline): ENHRY, SYGVKD. This chain's CDR3 is CAISESVGSNTDTQYF. CDR3 DNA: TGTGCCATCAGTGAGTCGGTCGGCAGTAACACAGATACGCAGTATTTT.

This clonotype was counted a few times. V is TRBV6-2 or TRBV6-3 and J is TRBJ2-5; a weak D match, TRBD2 (5 bases). V lost 7 bases and J 3 bases, leaving 21 bases between the germline ends. The length of the CDR3 is 16 residues. The germline V gene has CDR1 MNHEY and CDR2 SVGEGT. The CDR3 here is CASNLIGGPEEETQYF. The CDR3 nucleotides read TGTGCCAGCAACCTTATCGGAGGCCCGGAGGAAGAGACCCAGTACTTC.

This clonotype has at least ten counts. This chain connects TRBV20-1 to TRBJ1-1; no firm D call. The CDR3 runs to 12 residues. Germline lookup yields CDR1 DFQATT and CDR2 SNEGSKA (reference sequence). Trimming left V 6 bases short and J 2 bases short, with 10 bases between. The CDR3: CSAIPRNTEAFF. The CDR3 nucleotides are TGCAGTGCAATCCCGAGAAACACTGAAGCTTTCTTT.

This clonotype was recorded at least ten times. The chain employs TRBV29-1 and TRBJ2-1; TRBD1 or TRBD2 may be the D gene (6 bases each). The V end lost 4 bases, the J end lost 5 bases, and 12 bases lay between the germline ends. Germline CDR1 and CDR2: SQVTM and ANQGSEA. This CDR3 is 13 amino acids long. CDR3 protein: CSVAPGGHNEQFF. CDR3 nucleotide sequence: TGCAGCGTTGCACCCGGGGGCCACAATGAGCAGTTCTTC.

With regard to this clonotype: A read error is possible here, since a much larger clone lies one base away. The chain recombines TRBV2 with TRBJ2-1; D is undetermined. Germline-derived CDR1 and CDR2 are SNHLY and FYNNEI. There are 9 residues in the CDR3. V gave up 11 bases and J gave up 6 bases, with 5 bases separating them. The CDR3 DNA is TGTGCCGGGGTCAATGAGCAGTTCTTC. Residues: CAGVNEQFF.

This clonotype was seen many times. The rearrangement joins TRBV7-2 to TRBJ2-1; D gene uncertain. The ends were cut back, 2 bases at V and 1 base at J, with 9 bases in the middle. CDR3 length equals 15 residues. Germline V CDR1 and CDR2: SGHTA, FQGNSA. CDR3 coding DNA: TGTGCCAGCAGCTTACTACAGAGTTCCTACAATGAGCAGTTCTTC. Its translation: CASSLLQSSYNEQFF.

This clonotype was recorded at least ten times. V gene TRBV27 combines with J gene TRBJ1-5, with D uncertain. The length of the CDR3 is 11 residues. Germline V gives CDR1 MNHEY, CDR2 SMNVEV (reference sequence). V gave up 6 bases and J gave up 7 bases, with 7 bases separating them. In DNA form, the CDR3 reads TGTGCCAGCAGCCCCGGACAGCCCCAGCATTTT. Amino acids: CASSPGQPQHF.

This clonotype was seen repeatedly, ten times or more. This chain uses TRBV3-1 with TRBJ2-1; 8 bases match TRBD2. CDR1 LGHDT and CDR2 YNNKEL come from the germline V gene (reference sequence). The V segment lost 6 bases and the J segment 9 bases; nucleotides outside the gene matches: 10. This CDR3 spans 14 amino acids. This chain's CDR3 is CASSIGTSRPEQFF. The CDR3 DNA reads as TGTGCCAGCAGTATTGGGACTAGTCGCCCTGAGCAGTTCTTC.

This clonotype was recorded at least ten times. This chain connects TRBV7-9 to TRBJ2-5; TRBD1 aligns across 7 bases. The CDR3 runs to 17 residues. The V segment lost 0 bases and the J segment 5 bases; nucleotides outside the gene matches: 12. Germline V gene sequence: CDR1 SEHNR, CDR2 FQNEAQ (reference sequence). CDR3 amino acids: CASSLAIRGTTGETQYF. In nucleotides, the CDR3 is TGTGCCAGCAGCTTAGCGATCAGGGGGACAACCGGGGAGACCCAGTACTTC.

This clonotype was detected many times. J is TRBJ2-1 and V is TRBV4-1; D is perhaps TRBD1 or TRBD2 (6 bases each). Deletions cut 0 bases from V and 4 bases from J, with 13 bases between. Germline-derived CDR1 and CDR2 are MGHRA and YSYEKL. This CDR3 is built from 16 residues. The CDR3: CASSQEGGLQYNEQFF. CDR3 in DNA: TGCGCCAGCAGCCAAGAAGGGGGACTCCAATACAATGAGCAGTTCTTC.

This clonotype was observed at least ten times. The chain is built from TRBV20-1 and TRBJ2-2; the D gene is possibly TRBD2 (6 bases). The CDR3 length is 16 residues. V was clipped by 5 bases and J by 4 bases, with 20 bases between them. Germline CDR1 and CDR2: DFQATT and SNEGSKA (reference sequence). CDR3 sequence reads: CSAVGLTTGVTGELFF. Here the CDR3 DNA reads TGCAGTGCTGTCGGACTTACGACGGGGGTCACCGGGGAGCTGTTTTTT.

Of note for this clonotype: This clone may be a read error of a much larger clone one base away. The CDR3 loop is CATSRDSSDTNEQLF. The CDR3, as DNA: TGTGCCACCAGCAGAGATTCATCCGACACCAATGAGCAGTTATTC. This chain connects TRBV15 to TRBJ2-1; no reliable D call. CDR3 length: 15 residues. CDR1 LNHNV and CDR2 YYDKDF come from the germline V gene (reference sequence).

This clonotype has a handful of counts. The chain joins TRBV5-1 to TRBJ2-5, with 8 bases aligning to TRBD1. CDR1 SGHRS and CDR2 YFSETQ come from the germline V gene. The CDR3 extends over 14 amino acids. V lost 6 bases, J lost 3 bases, and 7 bases stayed unmatched. Here the CDR3 DNA reads TGCGCCAGCACCGGAGGACAGGGAAAAGAGACCCAGTACTTC. It translates to CASTGGQGKETQYF.

Notes on this clonotype: Given a much more abundant clone one base away, this may be a read error. No conserved phenylalanine or tryptophan ends this CDR3, so it is likely a read error. This chain links TRBV5-1 with TRBJ2-1; TRBD1 is a possible D gene (5 bases). This CDR3 is 12 amino acids long. The ends were cut back, 6 bases at V and 9 bases at J, with 13 bases in the middle. Germline lookup yields CDR1 SGHRS and CDR2 YFSETQ. The CDR3 region is CASTLRGSEQFC. CDR3 DNA: TGCGCCAGCACTCTAAGGGGAAGTGAGCAGTTCTGC.